A selection of T cell receptor beta chains follows, all from one sample in a study of blood T cell repertoires in COVID-19. This table comes from immunoSEQ multiplex PCR, and its TCRdb copy is limited to in-frame clones, with some not included. Seen here are some 240,000 clones, roughly nine tenths observed once, and the top ten hold more than 6%. The specimen was peripheral blood. These receptors all come from a man between 60 and 75 years old who had recovered from COVID-19. The conserved cysteine and the conserved F or W are not part of the CDR3 here. Clone size is stated in some rows and not others, as once, few, many or a class when expanded.

TRBV2	once	TRBJ1-1	ASSEVGLEAF
TRBV6-5	-	TRBJ1-1	ASCRGQDTEAF
TRBV27	-	TRBJ2-2	ASSLQGSTGELF
TRBV29-1	few	TRBJ1-3	SVEEHSGNTIY
TRBV20-1	-	TRBJ2-7	SALNSYEQY
TRBV6-6	-	TRBJ1-1	AESGMNTEAF
TRBV9	-	TRBJ2-1	ASSVEDRGYYNEQF
TRBV6-6	once	TRBJ2-3	ASSPGTGSPSTDTQY
TRBV12-5	-	TRBJ1-1	ASGLGGLHTEAF
TRBV5-1	-	TRBJ2-5	ASSLGQGILLETQY
TRBV24-1	-	TRBJ1-2	ATSETGVNYGYT
TRBV9	-	TRBJ2-4	ASSPGGVSKNIQY
TRBV5-1	-	TRBJ1-5	ASSLMGADQPQH
TRBV6-5	-	TRBJ2-5	ATRTGGYSETQY
TRBV2	-	TRBJ2-2	ASSVRTTNTGELF